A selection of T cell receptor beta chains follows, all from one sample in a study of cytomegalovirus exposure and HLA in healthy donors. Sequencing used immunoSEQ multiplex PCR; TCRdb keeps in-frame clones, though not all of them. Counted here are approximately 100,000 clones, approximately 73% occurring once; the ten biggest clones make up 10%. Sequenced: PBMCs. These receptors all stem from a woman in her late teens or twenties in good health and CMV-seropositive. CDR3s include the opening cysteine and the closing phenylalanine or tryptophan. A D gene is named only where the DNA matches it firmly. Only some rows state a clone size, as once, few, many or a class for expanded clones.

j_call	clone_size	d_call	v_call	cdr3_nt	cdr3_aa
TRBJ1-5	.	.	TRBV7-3	TGTGCCAGCAGCTTAACTGGGGCTGCAAATCAGCCCCAGCATTTT	CASSLTGAANQPQHF
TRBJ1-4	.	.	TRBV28	TGTGCCAGCAGTCCCCCCGTCCGAGCGGGAAAACTGTTTTTT	CASSPPVRAGKLFF
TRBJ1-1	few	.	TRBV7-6	TGTGCCAGCAGCTTAGCAGGGAGCGACACTGAAGCTTTCTTT	CASSLAGSDTEAFF
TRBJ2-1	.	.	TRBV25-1	TGTGCCAGCAGTAGGGGTAAACGCTCCTACAATGAGCAGTTCTTC	CASSRGKRSYNEQFF
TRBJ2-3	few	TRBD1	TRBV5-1	TGCGCCAGCAGCTTGGTAGGGGGCCTCGAAGATACGCAGTATTTT	CASSLVGGLEDTQYF
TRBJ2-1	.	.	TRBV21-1	TGTGCCAGCAGACACAGGGTAAAATTCTTC	CASRHRVKFF
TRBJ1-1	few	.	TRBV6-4	TGTGCCAGCCGAGGTGTGGGGAACACTGAAGCTTTCTTT	CASRGVGNTEAFF
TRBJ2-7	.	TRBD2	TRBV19	TGTGCCAGTGCCCTAGCGGCCCACTACGAGCAGTACTTC	CASALAAHYEQYF
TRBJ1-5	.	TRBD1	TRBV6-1	TGTGCCAGCAGTGGACAGGGCAGCAATCAGCCCCAGCATTTT	CASSGQGSNQPQHF
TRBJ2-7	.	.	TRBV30	TGTGCCTGGACTGAGGGACTCCTAAGGAGCGAGCAGTACTTC	CAWTEGLLRSEQYF
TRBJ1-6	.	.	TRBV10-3	TGTGCCATCAGTGCGGGGGGGCTGGGGATGGCTTCACCCCTCCACTTT	CAISAGGLGMASPLHF
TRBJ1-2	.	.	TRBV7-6	TGTGCCAGCAGCTTAGAACCGGGATCGAACTATGGCTACACCTTC	CASSLEPGSNYGYTF
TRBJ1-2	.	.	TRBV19	TGTGCCATCCATGGAGAGGACTCTGGAAGTGGCTACACCTTC	CAIHGEDSGSGYTF
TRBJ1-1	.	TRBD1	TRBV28	TGTGCCAGCAGCACCCCAGGACAGGGTAAGACTGAAGCTTTCTTT	CASSTPGQGKTEAFF
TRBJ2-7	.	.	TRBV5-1	TGCGCCAGCAGCTTGTTGAACAGGGCCTACGAGCAGTACTTC	CASSLLNRAYEQYF
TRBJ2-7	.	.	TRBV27	TGTGCCAGCAGTTTATACGGGAGACGGCCCCCCTACGAGCAGTACTTC	CASSLYGRRPPYEQYF
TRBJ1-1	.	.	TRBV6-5	TGTGCCAGTAGAGTACACGGGATGAACACTGAAGCTTTCTTT	CASRVHGMNTEAFF
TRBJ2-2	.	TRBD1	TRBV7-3	TGTGCCAGCAGCTCGGACAGGGGCCACACCGGGGAGCTGTTTTTT	CASSSDRGHTGELFF
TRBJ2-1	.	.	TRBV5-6	TGTGCCAGCAGCCTCGGACTTGTCAATGAGCAGTTCTTC	CASSLGLVNEQFF
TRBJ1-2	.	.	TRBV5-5	TGTGCCAGCAGCTTCGGATCTTTTATGAGGGGAGGTGGCTACACCTTC	CASSFGSFMRGGGYTF
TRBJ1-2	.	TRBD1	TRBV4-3	TGCGCCAGCAGCCAAGATACCGGACAGGGGGCCTATGGCTACACCTTC	CASSQDTGQGAYGYTF
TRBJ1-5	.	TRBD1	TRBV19	TGTGCCAGTTCGACAGGGGGTAATCAGCCCCAGCATTTT	CASSTGGNQPQHF
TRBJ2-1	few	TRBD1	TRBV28	TGTGCCAGCAGTCCAGGACAGGTCCTCTACAATGAGCAGTTCTTC	CASSPGQVLYNEQFF
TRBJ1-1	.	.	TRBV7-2	TGTGCCAGCACCGGTGCAGGGGTGAACACTGAAGCTTTCTTT	CASTGAGVNTEAFF
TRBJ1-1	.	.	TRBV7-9	TGTGCCAGCAGCTCTTTGGACAGCCTGAACACTGAAGCTTTCTTT	CASSSLDSLNTEAFF
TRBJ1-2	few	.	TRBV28	TGTGCCAGCAGTTTATCACCAGGGAGGAATGGCTACACCTTC	CASSLSPGRNGYTF
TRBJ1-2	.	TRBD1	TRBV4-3	TGCGCCAGCAGGAGAAGCCAGGGGGTATATGGCTACACCTTC	CASRRSQGVYGYTF
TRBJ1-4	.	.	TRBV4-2	TGTGCCAGCAGCCGGCCGGGCGGGGTAGATGAAAAACTGTTTTTT	CASSRPGGVDEKLFF
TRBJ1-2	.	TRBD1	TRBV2	TGTGCCAGCAGTGAACCCAGGGGGCAGGACTATGGCTACACCTTC	CASSEPRGQDYGYTF
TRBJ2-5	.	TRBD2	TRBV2	TGTGCCAGCGCCGGGACTAGCGGGAGTCAAGAGACCCAGTACTTC	CASAGTSGSQETQYF
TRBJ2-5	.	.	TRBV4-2	TGTGCCAGCAGCCAAGACGACAGGCTCCAAGAGACCCAGTACTTC	CASSQDDRLQETQYF
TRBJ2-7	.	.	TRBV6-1	TGTGCCAGCAGTGGCAACTTCGGCGGGCGCGAGCAGTACTTC	CASSGNFGGREQYF
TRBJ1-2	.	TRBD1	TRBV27	TGTGCCAGCAGTCACAGGGGGAACTATGGCTACACCTTC	CASSHRGNYGYTF
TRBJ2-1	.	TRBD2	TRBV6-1	TGTGCCAGCCTTCTAGCGGCCGTAAACAATGAGCAGTTCTTC	CASLLAAVNNEQFF
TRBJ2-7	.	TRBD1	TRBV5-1	TGCGCCAGCAGCTCTCGACAGGGTAACTACGAGCAGTACTTC	CASSSRQGNYEQYF
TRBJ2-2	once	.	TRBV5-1	TGCGCCAGCAGCAGAGGAAACACCGGGGAGCTGTTTTTT	CASSRGNTGELFF
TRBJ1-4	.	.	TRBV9	TGTGCCAGCAGCACAGGAGCGACTAATGAAAAACTGTTTTTT	CASSTGATNEKLFF
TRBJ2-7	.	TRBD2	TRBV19	TGTGCCAGTAGTCAGCGGGGGGCCTCCTACGAGCAGTACTTC	CASSQRGASYEQYF
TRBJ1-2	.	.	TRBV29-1	TGCAGCGCCCGAGGGGGGGCTAATGGCTACACCTTC	CSARGGANGYTF
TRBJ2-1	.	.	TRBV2	TGTGCCAGCAGCCCAGATCGCTCCTACAATGAGCAGTTCTTC	CASSPDRSYNEQFF